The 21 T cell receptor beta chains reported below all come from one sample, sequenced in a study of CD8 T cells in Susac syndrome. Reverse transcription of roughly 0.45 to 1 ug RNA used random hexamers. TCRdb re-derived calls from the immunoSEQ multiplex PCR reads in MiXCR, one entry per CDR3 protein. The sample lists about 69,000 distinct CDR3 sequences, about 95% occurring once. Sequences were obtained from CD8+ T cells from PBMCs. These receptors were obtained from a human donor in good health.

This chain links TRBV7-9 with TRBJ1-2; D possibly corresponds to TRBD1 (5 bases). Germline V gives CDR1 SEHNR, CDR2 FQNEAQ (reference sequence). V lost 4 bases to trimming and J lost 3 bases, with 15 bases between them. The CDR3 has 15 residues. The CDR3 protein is CASSSSRDQHYGYTF. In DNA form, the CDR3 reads TGTGCCAGCAGCTCTTCCCGGGACCAGCACTATGGCTACACCTTC.

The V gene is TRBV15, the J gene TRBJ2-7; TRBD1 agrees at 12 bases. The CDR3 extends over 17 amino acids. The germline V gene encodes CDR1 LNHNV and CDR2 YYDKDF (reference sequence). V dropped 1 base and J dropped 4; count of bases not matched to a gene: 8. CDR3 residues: CATSRGVGQGAGYEQYV. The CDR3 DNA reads TGTGCCACCAGCAGAGGGGTGGGACAGGGGGCCGGATACGAGCAGTACGTC.

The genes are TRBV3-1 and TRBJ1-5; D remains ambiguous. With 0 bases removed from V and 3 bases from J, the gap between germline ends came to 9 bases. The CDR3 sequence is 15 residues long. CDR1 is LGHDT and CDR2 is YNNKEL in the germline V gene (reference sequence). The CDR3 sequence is CASSQEAGINQPQHF. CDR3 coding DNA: TGTGCCAGCAGCCAAGAGGCGGGGATCAATCAGCCCCAGCATTTT.

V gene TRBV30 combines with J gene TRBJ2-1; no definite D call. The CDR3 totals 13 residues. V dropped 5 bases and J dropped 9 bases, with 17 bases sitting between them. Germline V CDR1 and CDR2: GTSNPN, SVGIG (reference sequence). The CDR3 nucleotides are TGTGCCTGGGACGACGGCGGATCCGGTGAGCAGTTCTTC. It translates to CAWDDGGSGEQFF.

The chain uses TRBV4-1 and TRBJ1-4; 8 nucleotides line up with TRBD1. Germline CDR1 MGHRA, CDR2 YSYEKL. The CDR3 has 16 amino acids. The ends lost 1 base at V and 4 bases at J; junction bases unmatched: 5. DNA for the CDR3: TGCGCCAGCAGCCAAGTCGGACAGGGCCTTAATGAAAAACTGTTTTTT. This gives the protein CASSQVGQGLNEKLFF.

The CDR3 DNA follows: TGTGCCAGCAGCTTGGTATTTGGACAGGACCGTAACTATGGCTACACCTTC. Translating gives CASSLVFGQDRNYGYTF. The V gene is TRBV5-4, the J gene TRBJ1-2; 7 bases line up with TRBD1. The CDR3 consists of 17 residues. With V trimmed by 0 bases and J by 1 base, 9 bases remained unmatched. CDR1 is SGHNT, CDR2 YYREEE, per germline (reference sequence).

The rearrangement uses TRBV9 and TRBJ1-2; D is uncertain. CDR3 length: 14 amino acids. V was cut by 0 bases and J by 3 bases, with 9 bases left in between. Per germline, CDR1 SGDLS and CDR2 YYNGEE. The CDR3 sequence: CASSVGERDYGYTF. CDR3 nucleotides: TGTGCCAGCAGCGTAGGGGAACGGGACTATGGCTACACCTTC. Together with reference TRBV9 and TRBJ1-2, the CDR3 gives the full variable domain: DSGVTQTPKHLITATGQRVTLRCSPRSGDLSVYWYQQSLDQGLQFLIQYYNGEERAKGNILERFSAQQFPDLHSELNLSSLELGDSALYFCASSVGERDYGYTFGSGTRLTVV.

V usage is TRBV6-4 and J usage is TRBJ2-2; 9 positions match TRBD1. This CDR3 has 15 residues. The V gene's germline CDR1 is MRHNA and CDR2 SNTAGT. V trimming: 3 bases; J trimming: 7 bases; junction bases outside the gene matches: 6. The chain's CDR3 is CASSDNRGRVGELFF. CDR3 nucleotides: TGTGCCAGCAGTGATAACAGGGGGCGAGTCGGGGAGCTGTTTTTT.

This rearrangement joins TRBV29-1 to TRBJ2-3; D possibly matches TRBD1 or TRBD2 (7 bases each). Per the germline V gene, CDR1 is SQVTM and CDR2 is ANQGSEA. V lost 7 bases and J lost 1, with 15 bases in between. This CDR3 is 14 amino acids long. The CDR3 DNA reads TGCAGCGCAGGGGGGGCCCGGGGCACAGATACGCAGTATTTT. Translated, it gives CSAGGARGTDTQYF.

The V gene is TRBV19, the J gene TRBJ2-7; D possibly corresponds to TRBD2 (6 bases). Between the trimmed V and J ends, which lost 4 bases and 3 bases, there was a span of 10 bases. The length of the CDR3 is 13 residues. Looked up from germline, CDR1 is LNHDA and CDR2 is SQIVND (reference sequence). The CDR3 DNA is TGTGCCAGTAGTACGGGACTCAGCTACGAGCAGTACGTC. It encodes CASSTGLSYEQYV.

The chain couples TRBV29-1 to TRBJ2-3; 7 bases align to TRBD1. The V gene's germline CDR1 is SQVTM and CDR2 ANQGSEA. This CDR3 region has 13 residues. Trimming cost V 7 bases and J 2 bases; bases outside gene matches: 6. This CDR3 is CSGETGYTDTQYF. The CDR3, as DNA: TGCAGCGGGGAGACAGGGTACACAGATACGCAGTATTTT.

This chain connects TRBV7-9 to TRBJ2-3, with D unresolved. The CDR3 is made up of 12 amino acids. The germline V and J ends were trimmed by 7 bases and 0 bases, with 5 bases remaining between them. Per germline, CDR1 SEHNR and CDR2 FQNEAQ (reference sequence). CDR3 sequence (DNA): TGTGCCAGCACTGACAGCACAGATACGCAGTATTTT. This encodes CASTDSTDTQYF. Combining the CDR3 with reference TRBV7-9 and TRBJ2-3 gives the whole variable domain DTGVSQNPRHKITKRGQNVTFRCDPISEHNRLYWYRQTLGQGPEFLTYFQNEAQLEKSRLLSDRFSAERPKGSFSTLEIQRTEQGDSAMYLCASTDSTDTQYFGPGTRLTVL.

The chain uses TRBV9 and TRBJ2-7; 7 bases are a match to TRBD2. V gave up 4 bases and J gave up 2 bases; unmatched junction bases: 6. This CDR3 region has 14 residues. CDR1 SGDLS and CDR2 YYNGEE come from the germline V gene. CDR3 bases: TGTGCCAGCAGCCTGGGAGGGCCCCCCTACGAGCAGTACTTC. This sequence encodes CASSLGGPPYEQYF.

The CDR3 reads CASSIDAGIGETQYF. In DNA form, the CDR3 reads TGTGCCAGTAGTATAGATGCTGGAATTGGAGAGACCCAGTACTTC. The chain is built from TRBV19 and TRBJ2-5; D is unclear. V shed 0 bases and J shed 4 bases, with 12 bases lying between them. The CDR3 covers 15 residues. CDR1 is LNHDA and CDR2 is SQIVND in the germline V gene (reference sequence).

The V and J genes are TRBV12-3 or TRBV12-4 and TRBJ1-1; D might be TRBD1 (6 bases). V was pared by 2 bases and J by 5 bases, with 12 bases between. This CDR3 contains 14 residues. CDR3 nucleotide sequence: TGTGCCAGCAGTTTAAACAGGGTGGGGACTGAAGCTTTCTTT. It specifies CASSLNRVGTEAFF.

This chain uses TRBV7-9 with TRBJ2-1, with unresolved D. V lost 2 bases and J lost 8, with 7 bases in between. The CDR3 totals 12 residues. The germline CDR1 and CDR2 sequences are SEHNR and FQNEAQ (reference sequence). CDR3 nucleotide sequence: TGTGCCAGCAGCTTAAACGTCGATGAGCAGTTCTTC. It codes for CASSLNVDEQFF.

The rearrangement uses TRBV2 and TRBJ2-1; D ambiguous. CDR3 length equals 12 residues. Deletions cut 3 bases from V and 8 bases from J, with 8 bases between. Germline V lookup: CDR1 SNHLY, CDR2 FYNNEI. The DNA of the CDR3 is TGTGCCAGCAGTGATGGATGGGATGAGCAGTTCTTC. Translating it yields CASSDGWDEQFF.

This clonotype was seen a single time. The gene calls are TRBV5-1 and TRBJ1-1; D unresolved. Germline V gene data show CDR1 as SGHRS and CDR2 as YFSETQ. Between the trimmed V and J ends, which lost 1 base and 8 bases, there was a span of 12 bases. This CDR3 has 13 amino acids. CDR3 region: CASSLSPESEAFF. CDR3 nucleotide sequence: TGCGCCAGCAGCTTGAGCCCCGAAAGCGAAGCTTTCTTT.

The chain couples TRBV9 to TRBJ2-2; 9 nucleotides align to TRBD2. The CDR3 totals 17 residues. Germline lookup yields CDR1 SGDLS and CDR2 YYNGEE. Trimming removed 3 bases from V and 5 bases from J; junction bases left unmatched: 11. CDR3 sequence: CASSENERGDQTGELFF. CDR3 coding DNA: TGTGCCAGCAGCGAGAATGAGCGGGGGGACCAAACCGGGGAGCTGTTTTTT.

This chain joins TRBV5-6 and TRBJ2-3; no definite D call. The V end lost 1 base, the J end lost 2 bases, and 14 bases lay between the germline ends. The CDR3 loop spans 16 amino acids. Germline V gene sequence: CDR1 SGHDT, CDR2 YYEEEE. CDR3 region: CASSLFLSRVTDTQYF. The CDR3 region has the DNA TGTGCCAGCAGCTTGTTCCTCTCCCGGGTCACAGATACGCAGTATTTT.

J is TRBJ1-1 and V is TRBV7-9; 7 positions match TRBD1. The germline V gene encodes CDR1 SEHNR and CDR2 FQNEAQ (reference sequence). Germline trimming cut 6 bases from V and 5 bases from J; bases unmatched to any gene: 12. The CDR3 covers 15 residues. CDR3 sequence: CASSPGEGARTEAFF. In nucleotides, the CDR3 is TGTGCCAGCAGTCCGGGGGAGGGGGCGAGGACTGAAGCTTTCTTT.